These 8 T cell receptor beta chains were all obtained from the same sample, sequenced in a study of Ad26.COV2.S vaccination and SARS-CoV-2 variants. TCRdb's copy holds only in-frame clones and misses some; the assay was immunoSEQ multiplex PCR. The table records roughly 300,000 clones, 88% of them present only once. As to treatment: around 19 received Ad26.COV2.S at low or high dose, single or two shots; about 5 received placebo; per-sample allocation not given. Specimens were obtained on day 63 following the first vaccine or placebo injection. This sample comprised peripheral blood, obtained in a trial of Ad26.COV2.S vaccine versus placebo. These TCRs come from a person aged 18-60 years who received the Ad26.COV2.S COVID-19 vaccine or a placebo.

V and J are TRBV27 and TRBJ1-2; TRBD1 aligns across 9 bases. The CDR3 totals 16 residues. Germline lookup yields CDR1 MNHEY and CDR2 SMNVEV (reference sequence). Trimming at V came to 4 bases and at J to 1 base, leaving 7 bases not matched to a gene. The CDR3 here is CASSWASTGGNYGYTF. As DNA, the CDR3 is TGTGCCAGCAGTTGGGCCTCGACAGGGGGTAACTATGGCTACACCTTC.

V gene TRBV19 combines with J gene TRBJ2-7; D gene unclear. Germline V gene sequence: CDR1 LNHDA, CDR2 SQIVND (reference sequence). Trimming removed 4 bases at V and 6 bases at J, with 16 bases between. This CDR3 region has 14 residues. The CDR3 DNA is TGTGCCAGTAGTAGTAGTGGGCAATACAGCGAGCAGTACTTC. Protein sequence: CASSSSGQYSEQYF.

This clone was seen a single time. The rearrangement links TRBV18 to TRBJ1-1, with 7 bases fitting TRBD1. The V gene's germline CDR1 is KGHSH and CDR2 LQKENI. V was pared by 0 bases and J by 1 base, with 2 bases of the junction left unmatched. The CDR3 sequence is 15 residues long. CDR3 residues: CASSPPTGSNTEAFF. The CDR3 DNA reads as TGTGCCAGCTCACCACCGACAGGGTCGAACACTGAAGCTTTCTTT.

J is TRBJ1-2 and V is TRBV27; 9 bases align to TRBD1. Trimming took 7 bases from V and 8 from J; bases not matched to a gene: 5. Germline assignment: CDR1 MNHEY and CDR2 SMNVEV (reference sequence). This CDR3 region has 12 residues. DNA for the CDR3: TGTGCCAGCACTCGGACAGGGGAGGGCTACACCTTC. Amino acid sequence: CASTRTGEGYTF.

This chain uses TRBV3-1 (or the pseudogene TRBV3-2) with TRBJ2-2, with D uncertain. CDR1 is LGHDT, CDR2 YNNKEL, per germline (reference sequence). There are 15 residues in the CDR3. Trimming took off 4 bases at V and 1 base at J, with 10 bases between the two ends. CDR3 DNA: TGTGCCAGCAGCCCCCCCCTACAGAACACCGGGGAGCTGTTTTTT. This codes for CASSPPLQNTGELFF.

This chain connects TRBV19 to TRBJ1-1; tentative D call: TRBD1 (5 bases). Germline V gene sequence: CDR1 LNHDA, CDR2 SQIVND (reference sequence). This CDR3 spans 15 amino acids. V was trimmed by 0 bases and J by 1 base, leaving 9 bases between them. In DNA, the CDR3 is TGTGCCAGTAGTATAGAGGGGACGAGGAACACTGAAGCTTTCTTT. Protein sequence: CASSIEGTRNTEAFF. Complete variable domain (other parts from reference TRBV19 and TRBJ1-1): DGGITQSPKYLFRKEGQNVTLSCEQNLNHDAMYWYRQDPGQGLRLIYYSQIVNDFQKGDIAEGYSVSREKKESFPLTVTSAQKNPTAFYLCASSIEGTRNTEAFFGQGTRLTVV.

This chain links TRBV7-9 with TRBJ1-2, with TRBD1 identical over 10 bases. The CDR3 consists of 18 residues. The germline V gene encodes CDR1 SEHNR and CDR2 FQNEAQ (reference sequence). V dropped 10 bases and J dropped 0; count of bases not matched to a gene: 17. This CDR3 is CATFGLRQGARTNYGYTF. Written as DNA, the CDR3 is TGTGCCACCTTTGGGCTCCGACAGGGGGCGCGTACTAACTATGGCTACACCTTC.

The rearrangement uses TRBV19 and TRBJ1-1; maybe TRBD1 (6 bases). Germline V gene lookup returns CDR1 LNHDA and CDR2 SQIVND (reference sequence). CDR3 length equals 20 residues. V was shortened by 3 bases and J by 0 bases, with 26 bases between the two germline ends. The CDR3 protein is CASSIANRGGRATMNTEAFF. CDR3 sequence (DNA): TGTGCCAGTAGTATTGCCAACCGGGGGGGGCGGGCAACCATGAACACTGAAGCTTTCTTT.